Reported below is one TCR beta chain. Its target is unknown. Per germline, CDR1 SGDLS and CDR2 YYNGEE. The germline V and J ends were trimmed by 3 bases and 3 bases, with 10 bases remaining between them. The CDR3 length is 13 residues. The data originate from a study of T-cell reconstitution after alpha-beta-depleted transplantation in children. Study-wide results and caveats: In some patients, recipient T cells and intrathymic progenitors surviving conditioning explained high day-60 diversity. Expanded clones from the graft, numbering several hundred, reportedly supplied alpha-beta T cells about two months after transplant.

A TCRbeta library incorporating unique molecular identifiers was prepared. TCRdb processed the PCR reads anew with MiXCR; each CDR3 protein has one entry. The profile shows 250,000 to 400,000 distinct CDR3 sequences, approximately 23% of them singletons. The sequence derives from a male patient between 10 and 17 years old who had a stem cell transplant for acute lymphoblastic leukemia, so the T cells may come from the graft donor. This chain connects TRBV9 to TRBJ2-7; no firm D call. The source material was PBMCs, mostly from graft donor cells, sampled 180 days after TCRalphabeta/CD19-depleted stem cell transplant. CDR3 in DNA: TGTGCCAGCAGCGGGACCCCCCACTACGAGCAGTACTTC. This sequence encodes CASSGTPHYEQYF.